This TCR beta chain was recovered during a study of blood T cell repertoires in COVID-19. Generated by immunoSEQ multiplex PCR, the TCRdb table keeps only in-frame clones and is missing some. The sample has roughly 280,000 clones, 85% to 90% seen once. Ages ranged from about 18 to 100 years, with residence in some 25 US areas. CDR1 MNHEY and CDR2 SVGAGI come from the germline V gene. V was clipped by 6 bases and J by 9 bases, with 15 bases between them. The CDR3 is 14 residues long. In this sample, this clone turned up once. Sequences were obtained from PBMCs or T cells enriched from blood (not recorded which). The chain uses TRBV6-5 and TRBJ1-6; D remains unclear. The source is a woman younger than 35 who had recovered from COVID-19. The CDR3 coding sequence is TGTGCCAGCAGCCTCGACGGGATGGTTTCACCCCTCCACTTT. This codes for CASSLDGMVSPLHF.